This T cell receptor beta chain originates from a study of T-cell memory formation after mild COVID-19. Findings and limits, study-wide: Some clones that responded turned up in pre-infection memory, which suggests that cross-reactive memory joined in.

TCR alpha and TCR beta cDNA libraries with sample barcodes and UMIs came from 5'RACE using constant-segment primers. TCRdb recomputed calls from the 5' RACE reads with MiXCR, one row per CDR3 protein. This sample has roughly 200,000 distinct CDR3 sequences, with 20% to 25% found just once. On this clonotype: Its antigen is currently unknown.

The material sequenced was PBMCs or a T cell subset sorted from them (not recorded which). This clonotype originated in an adult woman who had mild COVID-19 (a few samples of this study predate the infection). Cell type and time point are not known.

CDR3: CASSQESRFPTDTQYF. As DNA, the CDR3 is TGTGCCAGCAGCCAAGAGTCCAGGTTTCCCACAGATACGCAGTATTTT. The chain combines TRBV3-1 with TRBJ2-3; D call uncertain. The CDR3 covers 16 residues. V shed 0 bases and J shed 2 bases, with 12 bases lying between them. CDR1 is LGHDT and CDR2 is YNNKEL in the germline V gene (reference sequence).